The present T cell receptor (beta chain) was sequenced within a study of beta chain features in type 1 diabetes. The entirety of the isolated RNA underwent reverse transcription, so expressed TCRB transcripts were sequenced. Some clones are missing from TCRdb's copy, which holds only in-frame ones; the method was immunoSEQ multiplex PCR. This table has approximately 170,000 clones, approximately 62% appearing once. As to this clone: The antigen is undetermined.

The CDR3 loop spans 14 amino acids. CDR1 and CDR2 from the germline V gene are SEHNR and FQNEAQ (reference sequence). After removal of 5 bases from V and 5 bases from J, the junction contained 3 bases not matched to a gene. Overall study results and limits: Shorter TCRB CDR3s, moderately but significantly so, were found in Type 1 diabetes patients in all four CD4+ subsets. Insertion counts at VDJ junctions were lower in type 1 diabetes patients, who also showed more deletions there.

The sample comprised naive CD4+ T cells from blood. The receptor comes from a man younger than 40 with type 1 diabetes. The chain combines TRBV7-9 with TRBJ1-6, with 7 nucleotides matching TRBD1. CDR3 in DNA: TGTGCCAGCAGCGCGGGACAGAATAATTCACCCCTCCACTTT. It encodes CASSAGQNNSPLHF.